These 30 T cell receptor beta chains were all obtained from the same sample, sequenced in a study of shared clonotypes between healthy human individuals. The data were produced by immunoSEQ multiplex PCR, yet TCRdb's version contains in-frame clones alone and is incomplete. The sample carries 2.3 million or so clones, 85% to 95% recorded once. Material for sequencing was naive CD4+ T cells from PBMCs. Specified subset: CD45RA+ positively selected. The source of these receptors is a man between 18 and 35 years old in good health. Some clones in this sample may be carry-over from other donors' samples.

This chain links TRBV5-1 with TRBJ1-2; D not resolved. Germline loops: CDR1 SGHRS, CDR2 YFSETQ. Deletions cut 1 base from V and 2 bases from J, with 9 bases between. CDR3 length equals 14 residues. The CDR3 coding sequence is TGCGCCAGCAGCTTGATGGGCGACAACTATGGCTACACCTTC. Translated, it gives CASSLMGDNYGYTF.

The gene calls are TRBV7-9 and TRBJ2-1, with TRBD1 as a possible D gene (6 bases). There are 15 residues in the CDR3. V was clipped by 1 base and J by 6 bases, with 13 bases between them. Germline CDR1 reads SEHNR; CDR2 reads FQNEAQ (reference sequence). The CDR3 bases are TGTGCCAGCAGCTTAGTTGGGCCAGGGGTCAATGAGCAGTTCTTC. Its translation: CASSLVGPGVNEQFF.

The chain combines TRBV7-2 with TRBJ2-5; 9 nucleotides agree with TRBD1. CDR1 is SGHTA, CDR2 FQGNSA, per germline. The CDR3 totals 13 residues. The V gene end was trimmed by 4 bases and the J gene end by 8 bases; junction bases not matched to a gene: 5. CDR3 amino acids: CASSWGTGPTQYF. In DNA, the CDR3 is TGTGCCAGCAGCTGGGGGACAGGGCCTACCCAGTACTTC. The full variable domain, in which reference TRBV7-2 and TRBJ2-5 provide the parts outside the CDR3, is GAGVSQSPSNKVTEKGKDVELRCDPISGHTALYWYRQSLGQGLEFLIYFQGNSAPDKSGLPSDRFSAERTGGSVSTLTIQRTQQEDSAVYLCASSWGTGPTQYFGPGTRLLVL.

The chain uses TRBV2 and TRBJ2-3, with 8 bases aligning to TRBD2. The length of the CDR3 is 14 residues. V was clipped by 5 bases and J by 4 bases; unmatched bases: 5. Per the germline V gene, CDR1 is SNHLY and CDR2 is FYNNEI. DNA of the CDR3: TGTGCCAGCAGTCGGGAGGGAGGGGCAGATACGCAGTATTTT. Residues: CASSREGGADTQYF.

The chain couples TRBV7-8 to TRBJ2-7, with TRBD1 matching 9 bases. Germline trimming cut 0 bases from V and 4 bases from J; bases unmatched to any gene: 10. CDR3 length: 17 amino acids. Germline lookup yields CDR1 SGHVS and CDR2 FQNEAQ. The CDR3 loop reads CASSLAWSGQGLYEQYF. The CDR3 region has the DNA TGTGCCAGCAGCTTAGCCTGGTCGGGACAGGGCCTTTACGAGCAGTACTTC.

This sequence joins TRBV5-1 and TRBJ1-2; D unresolved. The germline V gene has CDR1 SGHRS and CDR2 YFSETQ. The V end lost 4 bases, the J end lost 6 bases, and 19 bases lay between the germline ends. The CDR3 has 15 residues. The CDR3 coding sequence is TGCGCCAGCAGCCCAACCGGGGATCGGGGAGATGGCTACACCTTC. Its protein is CASSPTGDRGDGYTF.

The V and J genes are TRBV25-1 and TRBJ1-4; D uncertain. From germline, CDR1 is MGHDK and CDR2 SYGVNS. Trimming left V 6 bases short and J 3 bases short, with 14 bases between. This CDR3 is 15 amino acids long. CDR3 loop: CASSRRAVPNEKLFF. The CDR3 nucleotides read TGTGCCAGCAGCCGACGGGCCGTTCCTAATGAAAAACTGTTTTTT. The complete variable domain, with remaining parts taken from reference TRBV25-1 and TRBJ1-4, reads EADIYQTPRYLVIGTGKKITLECSQTMGHDKMYWYQQDPGMELHLIHYSYGVNSTEKGDLSSESTVSRIRTEHFPLTLESARPSHTSQYLCASSRRAVPNEKLFFGSGTQLSVL.

This chain joins TRBV19 and TRBJ2-5; 10 nucleotides match TRBD1. V gave up 7 bases and J gave up 4 bases; unmatched junction bases: 9. The CDR3 is made up of 15 amino acids. In germline, CDR1 is LNHDA, CDR2 SQIVND (reference sequence). The CDR3: CASTTGGRTGETQYF. For the CDR3, the DNA is TGTGCCAGTACGACAGGGGGCAGAACGGGAGAGACCCAGTACTTC.

This clone was counted between two and nine times. Other DNA variants within this sample encode the same CDR3. The V and J genes are TRBV7-9 and TRBJ1-2; D is perhaps TRBD1 (5 bases). Trimming left V 0 bases short and J 2 bases short, with 7 bases between. CDR1 is SEHNR, CDR2 FQNEAQ, per germline (reference sequence). This CDR3 region has 14 residues. CDR3 sequence reads: CASSLARGNYGYTF. CDR3 nucleotide sequence: TGTGCCAGCAGCTTAGCTAGGGGCAACTATGGCTACACCTTC. The complete variable domain, with remaining parts taken from reference TRBV7-9 and TRBJ1-2, reads DTGVSQNPRHKITKRGQNVTFRCDPISEHNRLYWYRQTLGQGPEFLTYFQNEAQLEKSRLLSDRFSAERPKGSFSTLEIQRTEQGDSAMYLCASSLARGNYGYTFGSGTRLTVV.

This rearrangement joins TRBV15 to TRBJ2-3, with 7 bases matching TRBD2. The CDR3 runs 16 residues. CDR1 is LNHNV, CDR2 YYDKDF, per germline (reference sequence). V lost 0 bases, J lost 1 base, and 4 bases stayed unmatched. The CDR3 spells CATSRDRAGGTDTQYF. DNA for the CDR3: TGTGCCACCAGCAGAGATCGGGCGGGAGGCACAGATACGCAGTATTTT.

This chain connects TRBV6-1 to TRBJ2-5; 7 bases are a match to TRBD1. V lost 10 bases to trimming and J lost 4 bases; unmatched junction nucleotides: 15. The CDR3 is 15 amino acids. The germline CDR1 and CDR2 sequences are MNHNS and SASEGT. The CDR3 spells CATLPLTGVGETQYF. In DNA form, the CDR3 reads TGTGCCACCTTACCCCTTACAGGGGTAGGAGAGACCCAGTACTTC.

The J gene is TRBJ1-2, the V gene TRBV6-4; 9 nucleotides line up with TRBD1. Germline V gene data show CDR1 as MRHNA and CDR2 as SNTAGT. The length of the CDR3 is 14 residues. V shed 6 bases, J shed 3 bases, and the junction held 5 bases outside the gene matches. CDR3 bases: TGTGCCAGCAGCCGGACAGGGGATGACTATGGCTACACCTTC. This codes for CASSRTGDDYGYTF.

V and J are TRBV10-1 and TRBJ2-5, with TRBD1 as a possible D gene (6 bases). Germline CDR1 reads WNHNN; CDR2 reads SYGVQD (reference sequence). Trimming removed 3 bases at V and 4 bases at J, with 12 bases between. The CDR3 has 14 amino acids. CDR3 nucleotides: TGCGCCAGCAGTGACTGGCTAGGGGGAGAGACCCAGTACTTC. Its translation: CASSDWLGGETQYF.

The chain couples TRBV7-9 to TRBJ2-2; 14 positions match TRBD2. The CDR3 has 18 residues. V gave up 6 bases and J gave up 4 bases; unmatched junction bases: 10. Germline CDR1 and CDR2: SEHNR and FQNEAQ (reference sequence). CDR3 nucleotide sequence: TGTGCCAGCAGTACCGGGACTAGCGGGAGTTGGGGCACCGGGGAGCTGTTTTTT. Protein sequence: CASSTGTSGSWGTGELFF.

The V call is TRBV7-9, the J call TRBJ2-7; 7 bases are shared with TRBD1. CDR3 length: 14 amino acids. J was trimmed by 6 bases and V by 5 bases; bases with no gene match: 10. Per germline, CDR1 SEHNR and CDR2 FQNEAQ (reference sequence). CDR3 amino acids: CASSTLTGTGEQYF. DNA of the CDR3: TGTGCCAGCAGCACGTTGACAGGGACCGGCGAGCAGTACTTC. Complete variable domain (other parts from reference TRBV7-9 and TRBJ2-7): DTGVSQNPRHKITKRGQNVTFRCDPISEHNRLYWYRQTLGQGPEFLTYFQNEAQLEKSRLLSDRFSAERPKGSFSTLEIQRTEQGDSAMYLCASSTLTGTGEQYFGPGTRLTVT.

This clone was recorded once. The same CDR3 is also encoded by other DNA sequences in this sample. The rearrangement uses TRBV7-9 and TRBJ2-3, with D perhaps assigned TRBD1 or TRBD2 (5 bases each). The germline gives CDR1 SEHNR, CDR2 FQNEAQ (reference sequence). The V gene lost 1 base and the J gene lost 3 bases, with 8 bases spanning the gap. The CDR3 is 14 residues long. In DNA form, the CDR3 reads TGTGCCAGCAGCTTAGGGGGACCAACAGATACGCAGTATTTT. This sequence encodes CASSLGGPTDTQYF.

In its sample, this clone was seen once. The chain uses TRBV6-5 and TRBJ1-3; no clear D gene. Germline loops: CDR1 MNHEY, CDR2 SVGAGI. The CDR3 loop spans 12 amino acids. V lost 6 bases and J lost 2, with 5 bases in between. The DNA for the CDR3 is TGTGCCAGCAGGGCACCTGGAAACACCATATATTTT. This translates into CASRAPGNTIYF.

The V call is TRBV5-4, the J call TRBJ2-2; 12 positions agree with TRBD1. Germline CDR1 and CDR2: SGHNT and YYREEE (reference sequence). This CDR3 has 16 amino acids. V dropped 0 bases and J dropped 6; count of bases not matched to a gene: 3. In nucleotides, the CDR3 is TGTGCCAGCAGCTTGGCCGGGACAGGGGGCGCCGGGGAGCTGTTTTTT. Its protein is CASSLAGTGGAGELFF.

The chain recombines TRBV18 with TRBJ2-5, with D unclear. Trimming cost V 4 bases and J 5 bases, with 11 bases left between them. The CDR3 has 13 residues. CDR1 and CDR2 (germline): KGHSH, LQKENI. The CDR3 spells CASSQDPWETQYF. The DNA for the CDR3 is TGTGCCAGCTCACAGGACCCCTGGGAGACCCAGTACTTC.

The chain is built from TRBV5-1 and TRBJ2-3, with 8 bases identical to TRBD1. V lost 0 bases to trimming and J lost 2 bases; unmatched junction nucleotides: 5. In germline, CDR1 is SGHRS, CDR2 YFSETQ. The CDR3 totals 16 residues. CDR3 DNA: TGCGCCAGCAGCTTGGGACAGGGGCCTCCCACAGATACGCAGTATTTT. This translates into CASSLGQGPPTDTQYF.

The genes are TRBV14 and TRBJ1-2; D is undetermined. Trimming left V 0 bases short and J 10 bases short, with 15 bases between. From germline, CDR1 is SGHDN and CDR2 FVKESK. CDR3 length: 14 amino acids. The CDR3 loop is CASSQDRNGRDYTF. The CDR3 nucleotides read TGTGCCAGCAGCCAAGATCGAAATGGCCGTGACTACACCTTC.

The chain is built from TRBV13 and TRBJ2-2; 7 bases are shared with TRBD2. Germline V lookup: CDR1 PRHDT, CDR2 FYEKMQ (reference sequence). Losses at the gene ends were 2 bases for V and 2 bases for J; bases not matched to a gene: 5. The CDR3 length is 16 residues. The CDR3 DNA sequence: TGTGCCAGCAGCTTACGTCTAGCGGCAAACACCGGGGAGCTGTTTTTT. Its translation: CASSLRLAANTGELFF.

The chain links TRBV19 to TRBJ2-3; 8 bases line up with TRBD2. Germline loops: CDR1 LNHDA, CDR2 SQIVND (reference sequence). The CDR3 covers 14 residues. J gave up 1 base and V 8 bases, and 5 bases lay outside the gene matches. CDR3 nucleotides: TGTGCCAGTGGTGGACTAGCCCGCACAGATACGCAGTATTTT. This codes for CASGGLARTDTQYF.

V gene TRBV4-1 combines with J gene TRBJ1-2, with D tentatively TRBD1 (6 bases). The CDR3 consists of 14 residues. V gave up 6 bases and J gave up 5 bases, with 16 bases separating them. Germline values: CDR1 MGHRA, CDR2 YSYEKL. This CDR3 is CASRLGQDGYGYTF. In nucleotides, the CDR3 is TGCGCCAGCAGACTGGGACAAGACGGATATGGCTACACCTTC.

V and J are TRBV11-1 and TRBJ2-5; TRBD2 agrees at 7 bases. The DNA end lines up better with TRBJ2-7; the J call may be wrong. In germline, CDR1 is SGHAT, CDR2 FQDESV (reference sequence). The CDR3 contains 13 residues. CDR3 amino acids: CASSPTGGYEQYF. The CDR3 nucleotides are TGTGCCAGCAGCCCCACCGGGGGGTACGAGCAGTACTTC.

V and J are TRBV2 and TRBJ2-5; D is perhaps TRBD2 (6 bases). Germline loops: CDR1 SNHLY, CDR2 FYNNEI. Trimming cost V 5 bases and J 3 bases, with 16 bases left between them. The CDR3 sequence is 15 residues long. The CDR3, as DNA: TGTGCCAGCAGTTCTAAGGGGCGGGGAGAAGAGACCCAGTACTTC. Protein: CASSSKGRGEETQYF.

As to this clone: The sample carries other DNA sequences with the same CDR3. J is TRBJ1-1 and V is TRBV5-1; D may be TRBD1 (6 bases). Germline lookup yields CDR1 SGHRS and CDR2 YFSETQ. The CDR3 length is 14 residues. V dropped 4 bases and J dropped 0 bases, with 10 bases sitting between them. CDR3 in amino acids: CASSLGQMNTEAFF. The CDR3 DNA follows: TGCGCCAGCAGCCTCGGACAGATGAACACTGAAGCTTTCTTT.

There are a few counts of this clone. This rearrangement joins TRBV14 to TRBJ2-1; TRBD2 matches 11 bases. This CDR3 spans 14 amino acids. Germline lookup yields CDR1 SGHDN and CDR2 FVKESK. Losses at the gene ends were 4 bases for V and 6 bases for J; bases not matched to a gene: 2. CDR3 DNA: TGTGCCAGCAGCCGAGGGACTAGCGGCAATGAGCAGTTCTTC. It is translated as CASSRGTSGNEQFF.

This rearrangement joins TRBV14 to TRBJ1-1; 9 bases align to TRBD1. Trimming removed 4 bases from V and 1 base from J; junction bases left unmatched: 7. Germline V lookup: CDR1 SGHDN, CDR2 FVKESK. The CDR3 loop spans 16 amino acids. For the CDR3, the DNA is TGTGCCAGCAGCCTGGACAGGGGAGCCACGAACACTGAAGCTTTCTTT. It codes for CASSLDRGATNTEAFF.

This chain joins TRBV15 and TRBJ1-1, with unresolved D. The length of the CDR3 is 15 residues. V was cut by 5 bases and J by 4 bases, with 17 bases left in between. Per germline, CDR1 LNHNV and CDR2 YYDKDF (reference sequence). The CDR3 DNA follows: TGTGCCACCAGCCGAAGAGGGAGTGGTAGCACTGAAGCTTTCTTT. Its translation: CATSRRGSGSTEAFF. Filled out from reference TRBV15 and TRBJ1-1, the complete variable domain reads DAMVIQNPRYQVTQFGKPVTLSCSQTLNHNVMYWYQQKSSQAPKLLFHYYDKDFNNEADTPDNFQSRRPNTSFCFLDIRSPGLGDTAMYLCATSRRGSGSTEAFFGQGTRLTVV.